This TCR beta chain derives from a study of T cell responses to AZD1222 COVID-19 vaccine. Libraries were prepared by immunoSEQ multiplex PCR; TCRdb keeps only in-frame clonotypes and omits some of them. The sample lists roughly 130,000 clones; roughly 88% were seen once. Regarding the study as a whole: Donors, mostly white British, included more females; clonal diversity was possibly underestimated.

Concerning this clone itself: Its antigen is unknown.

The CDR3 totals 17 residues. V was clipped by 2 bases and J by 0 bases, with 13 bases between them. CDR1 is LNHDA and CDR2 is SQIVND in the germline V gene (reference sequence). The sample was peripheral blood, taken on day 0 of MenACWY control vaccination. This sequence originates from an adult in good health. The chain links TRBV19 to TRBJ1-4; a weak D match, TRBD1 (5 bases). This chain's CDR3 is CASSIKGPSATNEKLFF. In DNA, the CDR3 is TGTGCCAGTAGTATAAAGGGACCTTCGGCAACTAATGAAAAACTGTTTTTT. The entire variable domain, with the rest obtained from reference TRBV19 and TRBJ1-4, is as follows: DGGITQSPKYLFRKEGQNVTLSCEQNLNHDAMYWYRQDPGQGLRLIYYSQIVNDFQKGDIAEGYSVSREKKESFPLTVTSAQKNPTAFYLCASSIKGPSATNEKLFFGSGTQLSVL.